Reported below is one TCR beta chain. The source of the sample is a study of shared clonotypes between healthy human individuals. The repertoire was sequenced with immunoSEQ multiplex PCR; TCRdb's copy has only in-frame clones and lacks some. This sample yields roughly 650,000 clones, of which roughly 97% are seen a single time; 0.057% belongs to the top ten. CDR3 size: 13 residues. CDR1 and CDR2 (germline): LNHDA, SQIVND (reference sequence). The V gene lost 7 bases and the J gene lost 0 bases, with 6 bases spanning the gap. The receptor was isolated from a young woman in good health. The sequenced sample was naive CD4+ T cells sorted from blood. The subset here: CD45RA+ positively selected. V is TRBV19 and J is TRBJ1-4; the D is unclear. Here the CDR3 DNA reads TGTGCCAGTACAGTTTCAACTAATGAAAAACTGTTTTTT. Translation gives CASTVSTNEKLFF.